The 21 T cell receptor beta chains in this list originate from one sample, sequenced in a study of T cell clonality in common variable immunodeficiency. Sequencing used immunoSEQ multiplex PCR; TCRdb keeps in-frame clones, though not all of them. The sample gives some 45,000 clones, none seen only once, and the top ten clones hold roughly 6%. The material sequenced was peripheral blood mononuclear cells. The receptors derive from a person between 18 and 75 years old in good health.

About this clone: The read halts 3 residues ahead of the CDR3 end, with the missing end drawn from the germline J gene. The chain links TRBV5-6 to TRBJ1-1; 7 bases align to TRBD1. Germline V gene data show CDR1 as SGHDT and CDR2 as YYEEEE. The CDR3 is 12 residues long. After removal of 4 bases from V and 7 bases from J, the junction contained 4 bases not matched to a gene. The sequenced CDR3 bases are TGTGCCAGCAGCACTGGACAGGTTGAA. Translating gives CASSTGQVE. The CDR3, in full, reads CASSTGQVEAFF.

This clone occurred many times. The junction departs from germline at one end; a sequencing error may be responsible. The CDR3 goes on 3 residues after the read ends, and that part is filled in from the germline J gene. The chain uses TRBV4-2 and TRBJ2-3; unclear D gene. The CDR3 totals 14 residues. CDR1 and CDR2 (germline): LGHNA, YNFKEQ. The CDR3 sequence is CASSQYSSTDTQYF. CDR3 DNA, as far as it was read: TGCGCCAGCAGCCAATACAGTAGCACAGATACG.

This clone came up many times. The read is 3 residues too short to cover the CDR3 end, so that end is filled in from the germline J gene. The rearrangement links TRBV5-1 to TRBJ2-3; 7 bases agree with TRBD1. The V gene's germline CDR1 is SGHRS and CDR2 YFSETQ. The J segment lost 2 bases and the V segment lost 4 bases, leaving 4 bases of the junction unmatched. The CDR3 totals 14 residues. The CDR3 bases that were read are TGCGCCAGCAGCCGGGACAGCCCCACAGATACG. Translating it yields CASSRDSPTDT. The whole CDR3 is CASSRDSPTDTQYF.

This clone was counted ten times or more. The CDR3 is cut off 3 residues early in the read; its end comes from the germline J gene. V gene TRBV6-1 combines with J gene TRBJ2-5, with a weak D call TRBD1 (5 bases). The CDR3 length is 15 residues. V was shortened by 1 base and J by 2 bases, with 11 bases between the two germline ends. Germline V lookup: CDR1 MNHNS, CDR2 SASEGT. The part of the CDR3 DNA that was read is TGTGCCAGCAGTGAAGGCGCAGGGAAACAAGAGACC. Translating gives CASSEGAGKQET. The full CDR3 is CASSEGAGKQETQYF.

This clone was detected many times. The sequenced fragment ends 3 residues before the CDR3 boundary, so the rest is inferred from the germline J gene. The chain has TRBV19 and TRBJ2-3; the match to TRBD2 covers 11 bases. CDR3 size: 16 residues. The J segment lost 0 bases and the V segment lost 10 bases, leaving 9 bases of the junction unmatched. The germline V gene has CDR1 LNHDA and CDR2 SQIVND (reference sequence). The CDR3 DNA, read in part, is TGTGCCACAATTAGCGGGGGGGCCGCTAGCACAGATACG. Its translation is CATISGGAASTDT. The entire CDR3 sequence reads CATISGGAASTDTQYF.

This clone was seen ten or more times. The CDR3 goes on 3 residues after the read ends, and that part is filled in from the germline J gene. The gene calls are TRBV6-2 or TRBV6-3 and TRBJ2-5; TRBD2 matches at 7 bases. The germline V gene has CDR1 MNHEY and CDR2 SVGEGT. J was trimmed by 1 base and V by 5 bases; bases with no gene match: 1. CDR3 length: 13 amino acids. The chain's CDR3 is CASSGLVQETQYF. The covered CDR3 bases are TGTGCCAGCAGTGGACTAGTCCAAGAGACC.

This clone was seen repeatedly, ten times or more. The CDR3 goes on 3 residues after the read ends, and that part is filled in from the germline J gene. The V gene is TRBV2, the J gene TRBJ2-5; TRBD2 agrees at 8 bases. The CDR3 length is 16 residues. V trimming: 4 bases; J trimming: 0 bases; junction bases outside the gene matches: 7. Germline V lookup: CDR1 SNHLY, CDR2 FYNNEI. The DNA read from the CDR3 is TGTGCCAGCAGTGGGGGTAGCGGGGCGTACCAAGAGACC. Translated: CASSGGSGAYQET. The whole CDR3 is CASSGGSGAYQETQYF.

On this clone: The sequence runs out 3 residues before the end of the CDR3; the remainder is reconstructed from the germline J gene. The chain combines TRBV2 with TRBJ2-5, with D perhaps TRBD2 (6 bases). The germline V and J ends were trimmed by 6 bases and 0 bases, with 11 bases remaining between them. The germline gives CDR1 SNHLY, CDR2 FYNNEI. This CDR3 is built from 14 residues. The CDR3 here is CASSRGTHQETQYF. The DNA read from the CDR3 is TGTGCCAGCAGCCGAGGGACTCACCAAGAGACC.

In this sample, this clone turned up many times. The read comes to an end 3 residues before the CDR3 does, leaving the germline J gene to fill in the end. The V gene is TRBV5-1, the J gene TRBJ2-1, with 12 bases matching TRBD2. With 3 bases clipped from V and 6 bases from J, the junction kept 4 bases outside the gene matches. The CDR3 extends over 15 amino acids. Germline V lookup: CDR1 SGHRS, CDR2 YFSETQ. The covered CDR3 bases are TGCGCCAGCAGCTCGACTAGCGGGGGTCCCAATGAG. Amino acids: CASSSTSGGPNE. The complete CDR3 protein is CASSSTSGGPNEQFF.

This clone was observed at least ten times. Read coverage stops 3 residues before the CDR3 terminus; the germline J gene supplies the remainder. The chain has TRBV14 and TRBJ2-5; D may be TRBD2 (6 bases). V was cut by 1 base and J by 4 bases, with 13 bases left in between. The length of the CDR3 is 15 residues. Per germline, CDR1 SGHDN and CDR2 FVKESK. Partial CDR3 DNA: TGTGCCAGCAGCCAAGCTCTGACTAGGGTAGAGACC. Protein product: CASSQALTRVET. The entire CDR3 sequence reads CASSQALTRVETQYF.

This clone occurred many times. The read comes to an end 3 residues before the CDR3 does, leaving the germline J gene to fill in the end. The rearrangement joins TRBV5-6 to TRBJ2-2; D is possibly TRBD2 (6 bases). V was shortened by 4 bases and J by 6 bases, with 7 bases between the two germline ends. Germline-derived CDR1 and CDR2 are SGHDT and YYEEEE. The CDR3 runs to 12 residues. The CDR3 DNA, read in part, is TGTGCCAGCAGCCCGGGGGCCGGGGAG. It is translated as CASSPGAGE. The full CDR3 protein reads CASSPGAGELFF.

CDR3 bases read: TGCAGTGCTAGAGATCCGCGGCGGGGGGGACTGGATGAG. Amino acids: CSARDPRRGGLDE. The entire CDR3 sequence reads CSARDPRRGGLDEQFF. This chain connects TRBV20-1 to TRBJ2-1; 9 positions agree with TRBD2. The CDR3 goes on 3 residues after the read ends, and that part is filled in from the germline J gene. Germline loops: CDR1 DFQATT, CDR2 SNEGSKA (reference sequence). The CDR3 consists of 16 residues. J lost 8 bases, V lost 0 bases, and 11 bases had no gene match.

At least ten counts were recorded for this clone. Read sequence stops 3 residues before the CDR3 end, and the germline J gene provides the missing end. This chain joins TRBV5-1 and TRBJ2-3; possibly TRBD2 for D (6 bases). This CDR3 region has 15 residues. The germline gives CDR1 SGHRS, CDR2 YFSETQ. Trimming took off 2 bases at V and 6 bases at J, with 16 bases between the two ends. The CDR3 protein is CASSFRGVRVDTQYF. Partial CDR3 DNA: TGCGCCAGCAGCTTTCGCGGGGTCAGGGTGGATACG. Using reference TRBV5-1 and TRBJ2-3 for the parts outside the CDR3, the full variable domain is KAGVTQTPRYLIKTRGQQVTLSCSPISGHRSVSWYQQTPGQGLQFLFEYFSETQRNKGNFPGRFSGRQFSNSRSEMNVSTLELGDSALYLCASSFRGVRVDTQYFGPGTRLTVL.

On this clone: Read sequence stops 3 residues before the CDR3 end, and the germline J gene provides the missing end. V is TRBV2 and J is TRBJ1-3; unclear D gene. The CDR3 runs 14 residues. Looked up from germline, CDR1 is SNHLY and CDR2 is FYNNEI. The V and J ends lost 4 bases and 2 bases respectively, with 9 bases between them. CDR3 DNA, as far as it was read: TGTGCCAGCAGTGTCGGAAGGGCTGGAAACACC. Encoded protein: CASSVGRAGNT. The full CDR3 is CASSVGRAGNTIYF.

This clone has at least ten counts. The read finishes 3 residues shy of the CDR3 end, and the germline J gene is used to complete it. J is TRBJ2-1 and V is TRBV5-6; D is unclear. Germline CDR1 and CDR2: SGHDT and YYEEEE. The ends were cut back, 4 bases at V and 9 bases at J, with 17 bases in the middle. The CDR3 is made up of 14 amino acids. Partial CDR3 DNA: TGTGCCAGCAGCCATGGCGCACGTTCAGGTGAG. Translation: CASSHGARSGE. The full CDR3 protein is CASSHGARSGEQFF.

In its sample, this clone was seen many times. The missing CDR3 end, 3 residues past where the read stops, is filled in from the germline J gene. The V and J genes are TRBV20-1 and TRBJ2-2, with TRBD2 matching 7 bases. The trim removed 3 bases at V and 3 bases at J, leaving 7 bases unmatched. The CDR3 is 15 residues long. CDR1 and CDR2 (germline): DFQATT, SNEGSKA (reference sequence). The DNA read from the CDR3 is TGCAGTGCTAGTAGGGCCCGGGGGGACACCGGGGAG. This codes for CSASRARGDTGE. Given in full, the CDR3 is CSASRARGDTGELFF.

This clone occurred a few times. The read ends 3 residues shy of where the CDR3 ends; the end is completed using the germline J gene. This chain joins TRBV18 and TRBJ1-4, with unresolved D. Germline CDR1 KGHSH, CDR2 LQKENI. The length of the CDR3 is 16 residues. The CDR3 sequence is CASSLLRVVDNSPLFF. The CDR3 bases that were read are TGTGCCAGCTCACTGCTCCGGGTTGTGGATAATTCACCA.

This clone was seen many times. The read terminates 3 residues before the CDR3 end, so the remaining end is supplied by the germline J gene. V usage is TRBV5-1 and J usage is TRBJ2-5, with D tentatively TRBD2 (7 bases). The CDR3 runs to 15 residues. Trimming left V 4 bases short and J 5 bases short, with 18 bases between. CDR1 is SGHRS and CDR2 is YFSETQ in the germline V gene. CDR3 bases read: TGCGCCAGCAGCACCGTTCCGGGGGGCTCTGAGACC. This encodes CASSTVPGGSET. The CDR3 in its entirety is CASSTVPGGSETQYF.

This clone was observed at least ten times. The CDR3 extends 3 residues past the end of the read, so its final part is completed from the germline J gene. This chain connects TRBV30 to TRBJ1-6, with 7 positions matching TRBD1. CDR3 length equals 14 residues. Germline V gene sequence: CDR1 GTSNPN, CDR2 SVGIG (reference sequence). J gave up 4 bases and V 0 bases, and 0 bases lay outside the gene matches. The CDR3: CAWSVQGYNSPLHF. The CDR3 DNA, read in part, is TGTGCCTGGAGTGTACAGGGGTATAATTCACCC.

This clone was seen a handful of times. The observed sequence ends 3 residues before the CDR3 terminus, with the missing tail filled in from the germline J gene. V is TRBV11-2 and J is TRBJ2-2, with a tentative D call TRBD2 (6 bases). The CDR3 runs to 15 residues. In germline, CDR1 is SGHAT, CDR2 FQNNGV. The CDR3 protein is CASSFLVGGGGKLFF. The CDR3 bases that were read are TGTGCCAGCAGCTTTTTGGTCGGGGGAGGAGGAAAG.

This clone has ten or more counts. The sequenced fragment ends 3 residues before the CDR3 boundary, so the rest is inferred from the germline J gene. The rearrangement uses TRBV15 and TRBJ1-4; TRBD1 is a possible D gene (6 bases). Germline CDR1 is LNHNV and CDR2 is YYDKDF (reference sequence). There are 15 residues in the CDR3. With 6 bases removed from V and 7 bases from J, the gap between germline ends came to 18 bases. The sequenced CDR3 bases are TGTGCCACCAGGAGGGGCACAGGGCCCGCTGAAAAA. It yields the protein CATRRGTGPAEK. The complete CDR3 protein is CATRRGTGPAEKLFF.